This T cell receptor (beta chain) was sequenced during a study of blood T cell repertoires in COVID-19. At the level of the study: Donors in the United States, Italy and Spain gave samples during acute or convalescent COVID-19.

This CDR3 region has 17 residues. The V gene lost 5 bases and the J gene lost 7 bases, with 27 bases spanning the gap. Germline lookup yields CDR1 SGHDT and CDR2 YYEEEE. Data came from immunoSEQ multiplex PCR; TCRdb stores just in-frame clones and leaves some out. The profile shows 200,000 to 300,000 clones, about 85% of them singletons. The rearrangement joins TRBV5-6 to TRBJ2-5; D possibly corresponds to TRBD1 (6 bases). The sequenced material came from peripheral blood. The receptor comes from a man between 60 and 75 years old with acute or convalescent COVID-19. CDR3 in DNA: TGTGCCAGCAGACCCGGACAGACAGGACCTATTCTTGGGACCCAGTACTTC. Its translation is CASRPGQTGPILGTQYF.